Below are 19 T cell receptor beta chains sequenced from a single sample in a study of T cell responses to AZD1222 COVID-19 vaccine. Here immunoSEQ multiplex PCR was the method, and the copy in TCRdb shows in-frame clones only, minus some. The table has 140,000 or so clones, 89% seen once. The sequences come from peripheral blood, collected on day 0 of AZD1222 vaccination. These receptors were obtained from an adult in good health.

This clone was seen only once. CDR3 region: CASSLYREETQYF. For the CDR3, the DNA is TGTGCCAGCAGTTTGTACAGAGAAGAGACCCAGTACTTC. The gene calls are TRBV12-3 or TRBV12-4 and TRBJ2-5; D not resolved. This CDR3 has 13 residues. Trimming removed 3 bases at V and 3 bases at J, with 8 bases between.

The V gene is TRBV27, the J gene TRBJ2-2, with 9 bases aligning to TRBD1. This CDR3 spans 16 amino acids. The V and J ends lost 6 bases and 2 bases, in that order; junction bases with no gene match: 7. From germline, CDR1 is MNHEY and CDR2 SMNVEV (reference sequence). The CDR3 loop reads CASSPNRGRNTGELFF. CDR3 nucleotide sequence: TGTGCCAGCAGCCCTAACAGGGGGCGAAACACCGGGGAGCTGTTTTTT.

The V gene is TRBV9, the J gene TRBJ2-1; tentative D call: TRBD2 (7 bases). Germline CDR1 reads SGDLS; CDR2 reads YYNGEE. This CDR3 has 16 residues. The V end was cut by 4 bases, the J end by 1 base, with 15 bases between. The CDR3 bases are TGTGCCAGCAGCCTCGAGGGGGGGAGTTCCTACAATGAGCAGTTCTTC. Translating gives CASSLEGGSSYNEQFF.

The chain has TRBV3-1 (or the pseudogene TRBV3-2) and TRBJ1-4; tentative D call: TRBD1 (5 bases). The CDR3 covers 16 residues. Trimming took 0 bases from V and 4 from J, leaving 12 bases between them. CDR1 LGHDT and CDR2 YNNKEL come from the germline V gene (reference sequence). The CDR3 is CASSQDVRVNNEKLFF. The CDR3 coding sequence is TGTGCCAGCAGCCAAGATGTCAGGGTTAATAATGAAAAACTGTTTTTT.

The genes are TRBV6-5 and TRBJ1-1; D is ambiguous. The CDR3 sequence is 13 residues long. Trimming shortened V by 10 bases and J by 1 base, and 13 bases separated the two germline ends. CDR1 and CDR2 (germline): MNHEY, SVGAGI. This CDR3 reads CAIGRRENTEAFF. CDR3 bases: TGTGCCATTGGACGGAGAGAGAACACTGAAGCTTTCTTT.

The chain combines TRBV6-5 with TRBJ1-2, with D perhaps matching TRBD1 (5 bases). Trimming removed 2 bases at V and 4 bases at J, with 8 bases between. Per the germline V gene, CDR1 is MNHEY and CDR2 is SVGAGI. The CDR3 covers 13 residues. As DNA, the CDR3 is TGTGCCAGCAGTTACGGGGGGGGCTATGGCTACACCTTC. This translates into CASSYGGGYGYTF.

V usage is TRBV7-9 and J usage is TRBJ1-3, with D perhaps TRBD1 (6 bases). The CDR3 contains 13 residues. The germline gives CDR1 SEHNR, CDR2 FQNEAQ (reference sequence). V was cut by 4 bases and J by 8 bases, with 12 bases left in between. This CDR3 reads CASSSQGLDTIYF. The CDR3 coding sequence is TGTGCCAGCAGCTCACAGGGCCTTGACACCATATATTTT.

This chain joins TRBV29-1 and TRBJ2-5; either TRBD1 or TRBD2 may supply D (6 bases each). Trimming took 5 bases from V and 4 from J, leaving 14 bases between them. This CDR3 spans 13 amino acids. Germline V gene lookup returns CDR1 SQVTM and CDR2 ANQGSEA. DNA of the CDR3: TGCAGCGTTCGGGGGCGCGCGGTAGAGACCCAGTACTTC. It specifies CSVRGRAVETQYF.

The V call is TRBV4-2, the J call TRBJ2-7; 13 bases fit TRBD2. Germline CDR1 and CDR2: LGHNA and YNFKEQ. This CDR3 spans 18 amino acids. The junction had 11 bases not matched to a gene; V was cut back by 1 base and J by 5 bases. CDR3 in amino acids: CASSQARTSGSDIDEQYF. The CDR3 DNA reads TGTGCCAGCAGCCAAGCCCGGACTAGCGGGAGTGATATTGACGAGCAGTACTTC.

The rearrangement links TRBV5-8 to TRBJ2-5; 13 bases line up with TRBD2. The CDR3 totals 17 residues. Per germline, CDR1 SGHTS and CDR2 YDEGEE. The junction had 10 bases not matched to a gene; V was cut back by 4 bases and J by 4 bases. CDR3 protein: CASSQGLAGPARETQYF. CDR3 DNA: TGTGCCAGCAGCCAGGGACTAGCGGGACCTGCAAGAGAGACCCAGTACTTC.

The chain combines TRBV7-9 with TRBJ1-1; weak D call: TRBD1 (6 bases). This CDR3 spans 12 amino acids. The V and J ends lost 1 base and 6 bases respectively, with 6 bases between them. Germline V lookup: CDR1 SEHNR, CDR2 FQNEAQ (reference sequence). The CDR3 sequence: CASSLDRAEAFF. The CDR3 nucleotides are TGTGCCAGCAGCTTAGACAGGGCTGAAGCTTTCTTT.

The chain carries TRBV7-6 and TRBJ1-1; weak D call: TRBD1 (5 bases). Germline-derived CDR1 and CDR2 are SGHVS and FNYEAQ. The CDR3 covers 15 residues. V gave up 5 bases and J gave up 6 bases, with 19 bases separating them. The CDR3, as DNA: TGTGCCAGCAGCCTACGACAAGGTGGGGGATCTGAAGCTTTCTTT. It specifies CASSLRQGGGSEAFF. Using reference TRBV7-6 and TRBJ1-1 for the parts outside the CDR3, the full variable domain is GAGVSQSPRYKVTKRGQDVALRCDPISGHVSLYWYRQALGQGPEFLTYFNYEAQQDKSGLPNDRFSAERPEGSISTLTIQRTEQRDSAMYRCASSLRQGGGSEAFFGQGTRLTVV.

As DNA, the CDR3 is TGTGCCAGCAGTTCCTGGAGACTAGCAGCCGGAGAGACCCAGTACTTC. It yields the protein CASSSWRLAAGETQYF. The chain combines TRBV6-6 with TRBJ2-5; 7 nucleotides align to TRBD2. CDR1 is MNHNY and CDR2 is SVGAGI in the germline V gene (reference sequence). This CDR3 comprises 16 residues. Germline trimming cut 4 bases from V and 4 bases from J; bases unmatched to any gene: 12.

The chain is built from TRBV5-1 and TRBJ2-6; perhaps TRBD2 as D (5 bases). Germline V gene sequence: CDR1 SGHRS, CDR2 YFSETQ. V was shortened by 5 bases and J by 0 bases, with 15 bases between the two germline ends. CDR3 length equals 17 residues. This CDR3 is CASRGSGLNSGANVLTF. CDR3 nucleotides: TGCGCCAGCAGGGGCTCAGGACTCAACTCTGGGGCCAACGTCCTGACTTTC.

The chain couples TRBV3-1 (or the pseudogene TRBV3-2) to TRBJ1-6; 7 nucleotides match TRBD1. V lost 3 bases, J lost 7 bases, and 6 bases stayed unmatched. From germline, CDR1 is LGHDT and CDR2 YNNKEL (reference sequence). The CDR3 totals 15 residues. The CDR3 sequence is CASSHRDRLNSPLHF. The CDR3 coding sequence is TGTGCCAGCAGCCACCGGGACAGACTCAATTCACCCCTCCACTTT.

The chain recombines TRBV7-8 with TRBJ2-1; D not resolved. Trimming stripped 1 base from V and 7 bases from J, with 8 bases between. The CDR3 sequence is 13 residues long. Germline-derived CDR1 and CDR2 are SGHVS and FQNEAQ. The CDR3 nucleotides read TGTGCCAGCAGCTTAGTAACTTTTAATGAGCAGTTCTTC. Its protein product is CASSLVTFNEQFF.

This chain links TRBV18 with TRBJ1-6, with TRBD1 as a possible D gene (6 bases). CDR3 length equals 17 residues. Germline CDR1 is KGHSH and CDR2 is LQKENI. Trimming stripped 4 bases from V and 6 bases from J, with 19 bases between. Written as DNA, the CDR3 is TGTGCCAGCTCACTAAACGACAGGAGGATAACTAATTCACCCCTCCACTTT. Its protein is CASSLNDRRITNSPLHF.

This chain connects TRBV10-2 to TRBJ2-2, with D possibly being TRBD2 (6 bases). Germline CDR1 WSHSY, CDR2 SAAADI. V was clipped by 6 bases and J by 9 bases, with 17 bases between them. The CDR3 totals 14 residues. The CDR3 DNA is TGCGCCAGCAGAGGGGAGGACCGGCGGTGGGAGCTGTTTTTT. It specifies CASRGEDRRWELFF.

This sequence joins TRBV7-3 and TRBJ2-3, with D tentatively TRBD2 (6 bases). The germline V gene has CDR1 SGHTA and CDR2 FQGTGA. V gave up 5 bases and J gave up 4 bases, with 13 bases separating them. CDR3 size: 14 residues. CDR3 region: CASSPGSSADTQYF. CDR3 coding DNA: TGTGCCAGCAGCCCCGGGAGTTCCGCAGATACGCAGTATTTT. The full variable domain, with the rest looked up from reference TRBV7-3 and TRBJ2-3, is GAGVSQTPSNKVTEKGKYVELRCDPISGHTALYWYRQSLGQGPEFLIYFQGTGAADDSGLPNDRFFAVRPEGSVSTLKIQRTERGDSAVYLCASSPGSSADTQYFGPGTRLTVL.